This TCR beta chain was obtained from a study of OX40 agonist ivuxolimab in advanced cancers. Germline V CDR1 and CDR2: SGHTS, YDEGEE. J lost 1 base, V lost 2 bases, and 8 bases had no gene match. The CDR3 covers 16 residues. Repertoires were generated with immunoSEQ multiplex PCR, while TCRdb's copy carries only in-frame clones and drops some. This sample has about 24,000 clones, with approximately 91% found just once. The clonotype comes from an adult with an advanced solid tumor such as melanoma, head and neck, liver or kidney cancer. The V and J genes are TRBV5-8 and TRBJ2-5; the match to TRBD1 covers 7 bases. Sequenced material: CD4+ or CD8+ T cells sorted from blood, taken in a trial of the OX40 agonist ivuxolimab. The CDR3 nucleotides are TGTGCCAGCAGCTTTACAGGGGAAGCGGTCCAAGAGACCCAGTACTTC. It specifies CASSFTGEAVQETQYF. The variable domain in full, with the rest retrieved from reference TRBV5-8 and TRBJ2-5, is EAGVTQSPTHLIKTRGQQATLRCSPISGHTSVYWYQQALGLGLQFLLWYDEGEERNRGNFPPRFSGRQFPNYSSELNVNALELEDSALYLCASSFTGEAVQETQYFGPGTRLLVL.